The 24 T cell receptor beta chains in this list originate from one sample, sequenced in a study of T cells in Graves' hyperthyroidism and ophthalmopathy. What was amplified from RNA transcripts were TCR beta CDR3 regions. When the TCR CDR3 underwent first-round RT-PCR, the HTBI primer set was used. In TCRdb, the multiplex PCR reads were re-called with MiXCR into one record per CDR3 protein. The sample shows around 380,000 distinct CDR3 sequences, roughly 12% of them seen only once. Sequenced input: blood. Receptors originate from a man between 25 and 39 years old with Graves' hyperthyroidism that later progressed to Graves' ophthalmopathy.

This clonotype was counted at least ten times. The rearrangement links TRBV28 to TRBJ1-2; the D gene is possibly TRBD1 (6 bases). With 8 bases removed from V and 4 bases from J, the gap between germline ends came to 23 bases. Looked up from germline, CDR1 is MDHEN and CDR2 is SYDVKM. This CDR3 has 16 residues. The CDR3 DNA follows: TGTGCCAGCCAAGCGGAAGGGGGGGGGAGAAGCTATGGCTACACCTTC. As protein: CASQAEGGGRSYGYTF.

The chain's CDR3 is CASSYSRDRSNAYEQYF. The CDR3, as DNA: TGTGCCAGCAGTTACTCGAGGGACAGGAGTAATGCCTACGAGCAGTACTTC. J is TRBJ2-7 and V is TRBV6-5; 8 nucleotides match TRBD1. The CDR3 has 17 amino acids. From germline, CDR1 is MNHEY and CDR2 SVGAGI. With V trimmed by 0 bases and J by 2 bases, 9 bases remained unmatched.

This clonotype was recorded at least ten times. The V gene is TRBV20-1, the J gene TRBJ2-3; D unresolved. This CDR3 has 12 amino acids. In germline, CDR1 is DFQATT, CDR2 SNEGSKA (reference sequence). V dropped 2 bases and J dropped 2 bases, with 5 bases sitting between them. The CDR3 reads CSARSHTDTQYF. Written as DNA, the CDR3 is TGCAGTGCTAGATCACACACAGATACGCAGTATTTT.

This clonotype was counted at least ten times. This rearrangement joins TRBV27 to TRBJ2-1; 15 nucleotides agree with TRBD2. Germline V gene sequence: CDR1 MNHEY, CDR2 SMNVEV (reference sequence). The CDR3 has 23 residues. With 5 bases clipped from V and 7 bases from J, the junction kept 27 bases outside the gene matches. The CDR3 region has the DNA TGTGCCAGCAGTCCACCCCCGACTACAAGGACTAGCGGGGGGGCCCGGGGAGGGAATGAGCAGTTCTTC. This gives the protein CASSPPPTTRTSGGARGGNEQFF.

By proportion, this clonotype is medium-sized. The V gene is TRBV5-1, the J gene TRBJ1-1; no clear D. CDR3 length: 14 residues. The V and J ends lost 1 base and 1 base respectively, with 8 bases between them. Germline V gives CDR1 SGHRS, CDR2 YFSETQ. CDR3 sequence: CASSLWTTNTEAFF. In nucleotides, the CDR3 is TGCGCCAGCAGCTTGTGGACCACGAACACTGAAGCTTTCTTT.

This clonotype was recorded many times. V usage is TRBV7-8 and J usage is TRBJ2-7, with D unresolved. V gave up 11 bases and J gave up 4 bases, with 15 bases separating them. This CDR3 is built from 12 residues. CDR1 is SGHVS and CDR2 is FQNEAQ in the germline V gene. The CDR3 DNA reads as TGTGCCCTTTTGGAGCATAGTTACGAGCAGTACTTC. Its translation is CALLEHSYEQYF.

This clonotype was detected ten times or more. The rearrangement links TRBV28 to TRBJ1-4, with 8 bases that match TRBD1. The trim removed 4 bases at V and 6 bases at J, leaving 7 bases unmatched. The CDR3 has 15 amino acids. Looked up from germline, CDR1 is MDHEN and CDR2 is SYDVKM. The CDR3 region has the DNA TGTGCCAGCAGTTCCGTACAGGGGGTACATGAAAAACTGTTTTTT. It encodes CASSSVQGVHEKLFF. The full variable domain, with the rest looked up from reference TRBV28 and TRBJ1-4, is DVKVTQSSRYLVKRTGEKVFLECVQDMDHENMFWYRQDPGLGLRLIYFSYDVKMKEKGDIPEGYSVSREKKERFSLILESASTNQTSMYLCASSSVQGVHEKLFFGSGTQLSVL.

The CDR3 here is CASSQDVGYSNQPQHF. The CDR3 region has the DNA TGTGCCAGCAGCCAAGATGTAGGGTATAGCAATCAGCCCCAGCATTTT. J is TRBJ1-5 and V is TRBV4-2, with unresolved D. The CDR3 consists of 16 residues. Germline CDR1 LGHNA, CDR2 YNFKEQ. V lost 0 bases, J lost 0 bases, and 9 bases lay in between.

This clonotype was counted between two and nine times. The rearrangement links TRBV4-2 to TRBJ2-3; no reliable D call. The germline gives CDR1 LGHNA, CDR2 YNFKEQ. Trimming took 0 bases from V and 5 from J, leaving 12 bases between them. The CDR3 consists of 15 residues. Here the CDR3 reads CASSQDKLVQDTQYF. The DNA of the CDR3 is TGTGCCAGCAGCCAAGATAAGCTAGTCCAAGATACGCAGTATTTT.

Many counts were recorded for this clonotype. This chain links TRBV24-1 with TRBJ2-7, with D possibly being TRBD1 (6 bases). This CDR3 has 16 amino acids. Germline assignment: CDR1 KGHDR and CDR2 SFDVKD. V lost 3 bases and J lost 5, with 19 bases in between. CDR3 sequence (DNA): TGTGCCACCAGTGATCGAGACCAAGCCCGACAGGACGAGCAGTACTTC. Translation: CATSDRDQARQDEQYF.

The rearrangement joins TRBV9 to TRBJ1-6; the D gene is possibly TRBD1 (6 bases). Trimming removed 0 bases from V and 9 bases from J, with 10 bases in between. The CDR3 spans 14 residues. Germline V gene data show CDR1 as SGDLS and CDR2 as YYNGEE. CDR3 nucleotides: TGTGCCAGCAGCGTAGCTACAGGGAGTTCACCCCTCCACTTT. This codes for CASSVATGSSPLHF.

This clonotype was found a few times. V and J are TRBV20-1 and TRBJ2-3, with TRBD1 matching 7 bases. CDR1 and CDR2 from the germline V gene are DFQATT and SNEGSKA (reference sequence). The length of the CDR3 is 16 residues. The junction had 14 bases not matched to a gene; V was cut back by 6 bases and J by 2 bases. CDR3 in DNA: TGCAGTGCGTTCCGGGACAGCTACTATGACACAGATACGCAGTATTTT. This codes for CSAFRDSYYDTDTQYF.

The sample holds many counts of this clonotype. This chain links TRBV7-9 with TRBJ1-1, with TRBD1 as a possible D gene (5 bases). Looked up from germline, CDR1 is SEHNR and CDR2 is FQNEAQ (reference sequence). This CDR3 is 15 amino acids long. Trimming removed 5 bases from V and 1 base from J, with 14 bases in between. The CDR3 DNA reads TGTGCCAGCAGCCCTGGGGGATTGGGGAACACTGAAGCTTTCTTT. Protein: CASSPGGLGNTEAFF.

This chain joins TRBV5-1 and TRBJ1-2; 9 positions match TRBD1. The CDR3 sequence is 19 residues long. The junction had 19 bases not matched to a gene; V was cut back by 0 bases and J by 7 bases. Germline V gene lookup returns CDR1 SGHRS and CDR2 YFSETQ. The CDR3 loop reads CASSLDPDGEYRGRGGYTF. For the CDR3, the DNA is TGCGCCAGCAGCTTGGACCCTGATGGGGAATACAGGGGGCGTGGTGGCTACACCTTC.

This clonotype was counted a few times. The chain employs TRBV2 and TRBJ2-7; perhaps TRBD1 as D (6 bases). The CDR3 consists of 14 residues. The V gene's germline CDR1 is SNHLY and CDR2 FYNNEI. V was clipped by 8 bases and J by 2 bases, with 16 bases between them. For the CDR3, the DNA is TGTGCCAGCGTGATCATGGACAGACCCTACGAGCAGTACTTC. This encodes CASVIMDRPYEQYF.

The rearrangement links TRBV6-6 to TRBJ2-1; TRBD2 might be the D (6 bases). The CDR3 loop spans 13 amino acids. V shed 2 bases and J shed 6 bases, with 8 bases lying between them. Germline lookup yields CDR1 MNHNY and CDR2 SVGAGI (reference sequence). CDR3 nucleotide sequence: TGTGCCAGCAGTTACGGAGGGCCCAATGAGCAGTTCTTC. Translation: CASSYGGPNEQFF.

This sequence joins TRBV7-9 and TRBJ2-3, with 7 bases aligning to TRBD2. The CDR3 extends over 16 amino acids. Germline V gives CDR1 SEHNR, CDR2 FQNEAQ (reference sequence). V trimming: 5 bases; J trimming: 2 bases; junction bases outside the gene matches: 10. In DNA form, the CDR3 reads TGTGCCAGCAGCCCCCCGGGGCGGGGGTACACAGATACGCAGTATTTT. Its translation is CASSPPGRGYTDTQYF.

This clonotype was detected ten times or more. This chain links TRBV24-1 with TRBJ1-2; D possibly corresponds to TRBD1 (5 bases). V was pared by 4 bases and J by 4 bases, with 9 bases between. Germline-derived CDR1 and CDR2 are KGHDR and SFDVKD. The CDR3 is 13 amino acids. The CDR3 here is CATSDQDSYGYTF. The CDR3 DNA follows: TGTGCCACCAGTGACCAAGACAGCTATGGCTACACCTTC.

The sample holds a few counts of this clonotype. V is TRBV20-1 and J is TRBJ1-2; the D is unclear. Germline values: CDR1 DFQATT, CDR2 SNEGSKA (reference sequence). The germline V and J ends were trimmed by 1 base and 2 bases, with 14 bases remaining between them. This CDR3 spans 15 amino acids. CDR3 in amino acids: CSARGRGPVNYGYTF. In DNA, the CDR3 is TGCAGTGCTAGAGGCCGTGGGCCCGTAAACTATGGCTACACCTTC.

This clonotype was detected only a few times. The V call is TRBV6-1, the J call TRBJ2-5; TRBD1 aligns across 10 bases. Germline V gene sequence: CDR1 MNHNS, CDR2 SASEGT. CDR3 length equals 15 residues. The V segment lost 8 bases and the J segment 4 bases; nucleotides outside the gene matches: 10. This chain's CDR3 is CASVRDRGSRETQYF. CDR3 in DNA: TGTGCCAGCGTAAGGGACAGGGGATCAAGAGAGACCCAGTACTTC.

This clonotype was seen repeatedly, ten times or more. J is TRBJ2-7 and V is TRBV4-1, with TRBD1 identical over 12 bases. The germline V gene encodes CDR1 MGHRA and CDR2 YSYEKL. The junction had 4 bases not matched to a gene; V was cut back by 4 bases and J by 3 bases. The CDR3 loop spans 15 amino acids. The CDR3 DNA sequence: TGCGCCAGCAGCCCCGGGACAGGGGGCTTCTACGAGCAGTACTTC. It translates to CASSPGTGGFYEQYF.

DNA for the CDR3: TGTGCCACCAGTGATTCCTCGGGAGGGTTCGACGAGCAGTACTTC. Protein: CATSDSSGGFDEQYF. This chain connects TRBV24-1 to TRBJ2-7, with 8 bases aligning to TRBD2. Germline lookup yields CDR1 KGHDR and CDR2 SFDVKD. V dropped 2 bases and J dropped 5; count of bases not matched to a gene: 7. This CDR3 region has 15 residues.

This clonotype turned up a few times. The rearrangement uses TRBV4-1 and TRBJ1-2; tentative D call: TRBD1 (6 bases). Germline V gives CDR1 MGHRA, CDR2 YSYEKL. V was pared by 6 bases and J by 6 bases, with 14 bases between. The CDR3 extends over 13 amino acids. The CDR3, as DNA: TGCGCCAGCAGACCCGGACAGTTTCATGGCTACACCTTC. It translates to CASRPGQFHGYTF.

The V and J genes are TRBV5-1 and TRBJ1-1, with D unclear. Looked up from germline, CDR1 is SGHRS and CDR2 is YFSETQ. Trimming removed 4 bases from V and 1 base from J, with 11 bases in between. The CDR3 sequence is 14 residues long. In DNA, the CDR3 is TGCGCCAGCAGCCACGACGCGGGGAACACTGAAGCTTTCTTT. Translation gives CASSHDAGNTEAFF.